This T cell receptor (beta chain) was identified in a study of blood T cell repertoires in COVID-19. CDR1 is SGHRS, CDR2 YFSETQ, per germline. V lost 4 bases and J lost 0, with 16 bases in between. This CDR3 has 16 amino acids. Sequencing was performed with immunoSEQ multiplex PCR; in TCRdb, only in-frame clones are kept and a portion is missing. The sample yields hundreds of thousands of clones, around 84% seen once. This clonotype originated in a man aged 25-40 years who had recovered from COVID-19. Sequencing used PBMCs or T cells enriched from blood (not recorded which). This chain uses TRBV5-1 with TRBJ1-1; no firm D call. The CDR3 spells CASSHSPTLMNTEAFF. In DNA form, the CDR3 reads TGCGCCAGCAGCCACTCCCCTACCCTCATGAACACTGAAGCTTTCTTT. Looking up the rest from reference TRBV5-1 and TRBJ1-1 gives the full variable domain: KAGVTQTPRYLIKTRGQQVTLSCSPISGHRSVSWYQQTPGQGLQFLFEYFSETQRNKGNFPGRFSGRQFSNSRSEMNVSTLELGDSALYLCASSHSPTLMNTEAFFGQGTRLTVV.